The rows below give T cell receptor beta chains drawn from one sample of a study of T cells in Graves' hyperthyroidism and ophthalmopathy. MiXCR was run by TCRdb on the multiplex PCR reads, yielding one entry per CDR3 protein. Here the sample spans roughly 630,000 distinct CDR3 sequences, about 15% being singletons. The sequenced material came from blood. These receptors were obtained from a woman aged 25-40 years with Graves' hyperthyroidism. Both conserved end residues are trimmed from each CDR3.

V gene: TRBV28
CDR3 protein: ASSLNPSGRGFRNGQF

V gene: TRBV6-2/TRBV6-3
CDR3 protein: ASSEGDKPTNEQY

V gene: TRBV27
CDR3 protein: ASRAGREAF

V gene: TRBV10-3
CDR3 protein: AISESGKGNEQY

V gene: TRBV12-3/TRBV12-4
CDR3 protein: ASSPRAGSTYNEQF

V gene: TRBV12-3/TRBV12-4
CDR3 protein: ASDGPLNTGELF

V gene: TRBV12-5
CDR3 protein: ASGLVLGTLQLSGNTIY

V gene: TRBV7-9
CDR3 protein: ASNALMNTEAF

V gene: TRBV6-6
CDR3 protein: ASSYTQPGQGNNEQF

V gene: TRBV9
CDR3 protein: ASSIITGELF

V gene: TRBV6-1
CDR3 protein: ASSTGSGVLSPLH

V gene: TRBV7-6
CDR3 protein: ASSPKGVGAYEQY

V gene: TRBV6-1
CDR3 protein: ASRPGSLDTGELF

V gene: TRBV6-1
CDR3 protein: ASSETRGNTQY

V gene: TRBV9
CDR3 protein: ASNSRGQETQY

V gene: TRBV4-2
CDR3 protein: ASSQGPGANTGELF

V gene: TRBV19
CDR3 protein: ASSSTGTGRTEQY

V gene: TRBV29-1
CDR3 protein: SVEEGQGRAEQY

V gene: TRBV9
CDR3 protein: ASTGLDSYEQY

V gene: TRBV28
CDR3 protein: ASSLLRDGNEQF